The clone carrying this T cell receptor (beta chain) was seen a single time. Antigen: not known. Some clones are missing from TCRdb's copy, which holds only in-frame ones; the method was immunoSEQ multiplex PCR. The profile shows about 89,000 clones, around 91% of them singletons. The sample belongs to a study of T cell responses to AZD1222 COVID-19 vaccine. Broader study findings: Reports say nearly half of spike-specific TCRs go after unmutated variant regions.

There are 14 residues in the CDR3. Unmatched junction bases numbered 12, after V lost 3 bases and J lost 12 bases. Germline V gene data show CDR1 as SQVTM and CDR2 as ANQGSEA. The rearrangement uses TRBV29-1 and TRBJ2-1, with 9 bases that match TRBD2. The clonotype was recovered from an adult who received the AZD1222 COVID-19 vaccine. Sequenced material: peripheral blood, taken 28 days after the second AZD1222 dose. The CDR3 here is CSVDGTSQRRGQFF. The CDR3 bases are TGCAGCGTTGATGGGACTAGCCAGCGACGGGGGCAGTTCTTC.